The following is a T cell receptor beta chain sequence with its context. Its antigen is unknown. One end of the junction is discordant with germline, which a read error may explain. The sample belongs to a study of glioma-infiltrating T cells. Study-level findings and limits: Above-expected tissue-blood divergence occurred in all gliomas, most in low-grade ones. CDR3 overlap between tissue and blood was very small.

TCR alpha and beta CDR3 regions were amplified from RNA using iRepertoire nested multiplex PCR. One-step reverse transcription and amplification started from about 100-400 ng of tissue mRNA or PBMC total RNA. TCRdb independently ran MiXCR on the multiplex PCR reads; one entry per CDR3 protein. The repertoire holds 160,000 or so distinct CDR3 sequences, with more than 35% as singletons. The clonotype was recovered from a human donor with low-grade glioma or glioblastoma, undergoing nonglioma brain surgery, or in good health (not recorded which). Sequencing was done on a sample of glioma tissue, nonneoplastic brain tissue, or PBMCs (not recorded which).

The CDR3 region has the DNA TGTGCCAGCAACCCCGCGGGGAGCAATCAGCACCAGCATTTT. Translated, it gives CASNPAGSNQHQHF. The J gene is TRBJ1-5, the V gene TRBV6-5; D ambiguous. The CDR3 is made up of 14 amino acids. Germline CDR1 and CDR2: MNHEY and SVGAGI.